This passage covers 17 T cell receptor beta chains from one sample sequenced in a study of blood T cell repertoires in COVID-19. Generated by immunoSEQ multiplex PCR, the TCRdb table keeps only in-frame clones and is missing some. The sample lists 150,000 to 200,000 clones, around 83% occurring once. The sample comprised peripheral blood. The receptors originated from a woman aged 70-85 years with COVID-19, enrolled during active disease.

The CDR3 nucleotides are TGTGCCAGCAGCTCGAGGACTAGCGGGAGGACATGGAGGCAGTACTTC. Translating gives CASSSRTSGRTWRQYF. The genes are TRBV5-4 and TRBJ2-7, with TRBD2 identical over 14 bases. The CDR3 has 16 residues. V was pared by 3 bases and J by 9 bases, with 11 bases of the junction left unmatched. Germline assignment: CDR1 SGHNT and CDR2 YYREEE (reference sequence).

The chain uses TRBV28 and TRBJ2-1; D perhaps matches TRBD2 (6 bases). The CDR3 is made up of 13 amino acids. The ends were cut back, 10 bases at V and 2 bases at J, with 12 bases in the middle. Germline V gives CDR1 MDHEN, CDR2 SYDVKM. Here the CDR3 reads CATVGGAYNEQFF. The CDR3 region has the DNA TGTGCCACCGTGGGGGGAGCCTACAATGAGCAGTTCTTC.

The V and J genes are TRBV7-8 and TRBJ2-7; possibly TRBD2 for D (5 bases). The V end lost 4 bases, the J end lost 7 bases, and 17 bases lay between the germline ends. The CDR3 runs to 14 residues. Germline loops: CDR1 SGHVS, CDR2 FQNEAQ. This CDR3 is CASSSPGFTKEQYF. As DNA, the CDR3 is TGTGCCAGCAGCTCACCGGGATTCACTAAGGAGCAGTACTTC. Complete variable domain (other parts from reference TRBV7-8 and TRBJ2-7): GAGVSQSPRYKVAKRGQDVALRCDPISGHVSLFWYQQALGQGPEFLTYFQNEAQLDKSGLPSDRFFAERPEGSVSTLKIQRTQQEDSAVYLCASSSPGFTKEQYFGPGTRLTVT.

The chain couples TRBV3-1 (or the pseudogene TRBV3-2) to TRBJ1-5, with TRBD1 matching over 8 bases. The CDR3 runs 15 residues. Per germline, CDR1 LGHDT and CDR2 YNNKEL (reference sequence). V trimming: 4 bases; J trimming: 4 bases; junction bases outside the gene matches: 6. CDR3 nucleotides: TGTGCCAGCAGCCGAGACAGGGGTTGGAATCAGCCCCAGCATTTT. Protein: CASSRDRGWNQPQHF.

This rearrangement joins TRBV27 to TRBJ2-6, with D perhaps matching TRBD1 (6 bases). V was pared by 6 bases and J by 4 bases, with 13 bases between. Germline-derived CDR1 and CDR2 are MNHEY and SMNVEV (reference sequence). This CDR3 has 15 residues. The CDR3 loop is CASREQGKGANVLTF. As DNA, the CDR3 is TGTGCCAGCAGGGAACAGGGTAAGGGGGCCAACGTCCTGACTTTC.

A remark on this clone: This same CDR3 is encoded by further DNA sequences in the sample. V and J are TRBV7-2 and TRBJ2-5, with TRBD2 identical over 8 bases. The germline V gene has CDR1 SGHTA and CDR2 FQGNSA. The junction had 4 bases not matched to a gene; V was cut back by 3 bases and J by 4 bases. The CDR3 runs to 14 residues. CDR3 in DNA: TGTGCCAGCAGCTTCAGCGGGAGTGGAGAGACCCAGTACTTC. Residues: CASSFSGSGETQYF.

This clone was detected a few times. This sequence joins TRBV3-1 (or the pseudogene TRBV3-2) and TRBJ2-7; 11 positions match TRBD2. Per the germline V gene, CDR1 is LGHDT and CDR2 is YNNKEL (reference sequence). After removal of 1 base from V and 4 bases from J, the junction contained 6 bases not matched to a gene. CDR3 length: 16 amino acids. CDR3: CASSQGRTSGSYEQYF. The CDR3 DNA is TGTGCCAGCAGCCAAGGGCGAACTAGCGGGAGTTACGAGCAGTACTTC.

The rearrangement joins TRBV29-1 to TRBJ1-4; D possibly corresponds to TRBD1 (5 bases). The V and J ends lost 6 bases and 6 bases respectively, with 11 bases between them. Germline V lookup: CDR1 SQVTM, CDR2 ANQGSEA. CDR3 length: 12 amino acids. The CDR3 region has the DNA TGCAGCGTCTGGGGGGGTGATGAAAAACTGTTTTTT. Translation gives CSVWGGDEKLFF.

This clone was counted once. This sample includes further DNA sequences coding for the same CDR3. V is TRBV12-3 or TRBV12-4 and J is TRBJ2-7; D may be TRBD1 (6 bases). The CDR3 spans 12 residues. V was clipped by 6 bases and J by 4 bases, with 10 bases between them. CDR3 in DNA: TGTGCCAGCAGCTCACAGGGATACGAGCAGTACTTC. Protein product: CASSSQGYEQYF.

The CDR3 sequence: CSVAQSNEKLFF. Written as DNA, the CDR3 is TGCAGCGTTGCACAGAGTAATGAAAAACTGTTTTTT. The chain joins TRBV29-1 to TRBJ1-4; no definite D call. Trimming left V 4 bases short and J 4 bases short, with 7 bases between. CDR1 is SQVTM and CDR2 is ANQGSEA in the germline V gene. The CDR3 length is 12 residues. The entire variable domain, with the rest obtained from reference TRBV29-1 and TRBJ1-4, is as follows: SAVISQKPSRDICQRGTSLTIQCQVDSQVTMMFWYRQQPGQSLTLIATANQGSEATYESGFVIDKFPISRPNLTFSTLTVSNMSPEDSSIYLCSVAQSNEKLFFGSGTQLSVL.

V and J are TRBV29-1 and TRBJ2-1; unclear D gene. Germline lookup yields CDR1 SQVTM and CDR2 ANQGSEA. The CDR3 contains 13 residues. The V gene lost 7 bases and the J gene lost 1 base, with 11 bases spanning the gap. For the CDR3, the DNA is TGCAGCGCCCCGAGTCCTTCCTACAATGAGCAGTTCTTC. Protein sequence: CSAPSPSYNEQFF.

The rearrangement uses TRBV2 and TRBJ2-7; D not certain. Trimming removed 8 bases from V and 3 bases from J, with 14 bases in between. This CDR3 has 13 residues. Germline CDR1 reads SNHLY; CDR2 reads FYNNEI. The CDR3 here is CASCLGPLYEQYF. As DNA, the CDR3 is TGTGCCAGCTGCCTAGGTCCCCTCTACGAGCAGTACTTC.

The chain uses TRBV15 and TRBJ2-3; 10 nucleotides line up with TRBD1. There are 18 residues in the CDR3. Germline V CDR1 and CDR2: LNHNV, YYDKDF (reference sequence). The V gene end was trimmed by 1 base and the J gene end by 3 bases; junction bases not matched to a gene: 10. The CDR3 loop is CATSRAYQTGGGTDTQYF. CDR3 DNA: TGTGCCACCAGCAGAGCCTATCAGACAGGGGGCGGAACAGATACGCAGTATTTT.

The chain carries TRBV5-4 and TRBJ2-2; TRBD2 might be the D (5 bases). Trimming took off 0 bases at V and 8 bases at J, with 11 bases between the two ends. CDR1 and CDR2 (germline): SGHNT, YYREEE (reference sequence). This CDR3 region has 14 residues. For the CDR3, the DNA is TGTGCCAGCAGCTTGGGTCAGGACTCAGGGGAGCTGTTTTTT. It translates to CASSLGQDSGELFF.

This clone occurred many times. This chain links TRBV6-2 or TRBV6-3 with TRBJ1-5; 9 positions match TRBD1. This CDR3 has 15 amino acids. Germline CDR1 MNHEY, CDR2 SVGEGT. The junction had 7 bases not matched to a gene; V was cut back by 6 bases and J by 4 bases. The CDR3 DNA sequence: TGTGCCAGCAGCCCCCGGGGGACAGGGAATCAGCCCCAGCATTTT. Its protein product is CASSPRGTGNQPQHF.

V and J are TRBV7-9 and TRBJ2-7, with D perhaps TRBD1 (6 bases). The V end was cut by 1 base, the J end by 1 base, with 11 bases between. Germline V gene lookup returns CDR1 SEHNR and CDR2 FQNEAQ (reference sequence). The CDR3 totals 15 residues. As DNA, the CDR3 is TGTGCCAGCAGCTTAGGACAGGACCCTTCCTACGAGCAGTACTTC. Its translation: CASSLGQDPSYEQYF.

This sequence joins TRBV6-2 or TRBV6-3 and TRBJ1-1, with 11 positions matching TRBD1. This CDR3 has 15 amino acids. Germline V CDR1 and CDR2: MNHEY, SVGEGT. V lost 4 bases and J lost 5; bases outside the gene matches: 6. The CDR3 loop is CASSSPGQGDTEAFF. The CDR3 nucleotides read TGTGCCAGCAGTTCCCCGGGACAGGGGGATACTGAAGCTTTCTTT.